The 19 T cell receptor beta chains below were found in one sample sequenced in a study of human T cells and chemical hapten exposure (TCRdb year 2021). Libraries were built with RACE. Sequencing relied on a NextSeq 500. Starting from the raw public reads, TCRdb applied fastp trimming at Q25, assembled clones with MiXCR and retained in-frame beta chains. Each CDR3 protein appears once, grouped with its most common genes and DNA. This sample gives 150,000 to 200,000 distinct CDR3 sequences in total; 25% to 35% of them show up just once. The ten most abundant clones make up roughly 3% of the sample. Per the publication, the time point label means: pre-sensitization, week 0. The treatment or condition label on this specimen signifies: therapeutic diphenylcyclopropenone sensitization with weekly scalp DPC. The sequencing here drew on whole blood, taken in connection with sensitization to the hapten diphenylcyclopropenone (DPC). The receptor set was obtained from a woman aged 25 to 39 with alopecia areata. Some clones in this sample may be carry-over from other donors' samples.

V usage is TRBV7-2 and J usage is TRBJ1-4; D gene ambiguous. CDR3 length: 18 residues. Germline V gene data show CDR1 as SGHTA and CDR2 as FQGNSA. V was cut by 0 bases and J by 8 bases, with 22 bases left in between. This CDR3 is CASSLAYPDAGEVEKLFF. In DNA, the CDR3 is TGTGCCAGCAGCTTAGCCTACCCGGACGCAGGAGAGGTAGAAAAACTGTTTTTT. The full variable domain, its missing parts supplied by reference TRBV7-2 and TRBJ1-4, is GAGVSQSPSNKVTEKGKDVELRCDPISGHTALYWYRQSLGQGLEFLIYFQGNSAPDKSGLPSDRFSAERTGGSVSTLTIQRTQQEDSAVYLCASSLAYPDAGEVEKLFFGSGTQLSVL.

This clonotype was observed a handful of times. V is TRBV28 and J is TRBJ2-1; 9 bases line up with TRBD1. The CDR3 extends over 14 amino acids. Per germline, CDR1 MDHEN and CDR2 SYDVKM. V shed 6 bases, J shed 9 bases, and the junction held 9 bases outside the gene matches. CDR3 sequence (DNA): TGTGCCAGCAGCTCACAGGGGGCGGGGAGTGAGCAGTTCTTC. This gives the protein CASSSQGAGSEQFF.

This clonotype showed up just a few times. This chain joins TRBV9 and TRBJ1-1; no clear D gene. In germline, CDR1 is SGDLS, CDR2 YYNGEE. The CDR3 consists of 14 residues. The V gene lost 0 bases and the J gene lost 0 bases, with 6 bases spanning the gap. Here the CDR3 reads CASSVGQLNTEAFF. In DNA form, the CDR3 reads TGTGCCAGCAGCGTAGGGCAGCTGAACACTGAAGCTTTCTTT. The variable domain in full, with the rest retrieved from reference TRBV9 and TRBJ1-1, is DSGVTQTPKHLITATGQRVTLRCSPRSGDLSVYWYQQSLDQGLQFLIQYYNGEERAKGNILERFSAQQFPDLHSELNLSSLELGDSALYFCASSVGQLNTEAFFGQGTRLTVV.

This chain connects TRBV7-2 to TRBJ2-4; no definite D call. CDR3 size: 14 residues. Germline CDR1 and CDR2: SGHTA and FQGNSA. V lost 0 bases and J 8 bases, leaving 11 bases between the germline ends. The CDR3 nucleotides are TGTGCCAGCAGCTTAGCATCAGGCTTGGACATTCAGTACTTC. Translated, it gives CASSLASGLDIQYF. The complete variable domain, with remaining parts taken from reference TRBV7-2 and TRBJ2-4, reads GAGVSQSPSNKVTEKGKDVELRCDPISGHTALYWYRQSLGQGLEFLIYFQGNSAPDKSGLPSDRFSAERTGGSVSTLTIQRTQQEDSAVYLCASSLASGLDIQYFGAGTRLSVL.

This clonotype turned up a few times. The CDR3 bases are TGTGCCAGCAGTGAGGGGGCAACCTATCAGCCCCAGCATTTT. Encoded protein: CASSEGATYQPQHF. V is TRBV2 and J is TRBJ1-5, with a weak D call TRBD1 (6 bases). V dropped 3 bases and J dropped 5 bases, with 11 bases sitting between them. Germline CDR1 SNHLY, CDR2 FYNNEI. This CDR3 region has 14 residues.

CDR3 coding DNA: TGCGCCAGCAGCCAGGGACAGGTGAACACCGGGGAGCTGTTTTTT. This gives the protein CASSQGQVNTGELFF. V is TRBV5-1 and J is TRBJ2-2; 8 bases map to TRBD1. The V gene end was trimmed by 4 bases and the J gene end by 1 base; junction bases not matched to a gene: 3. Germline V gives CDR1 SGHRS, CDR2 YFSETQ. The CDR3 consists of 15 residues.

This chain links TRBV7-6 with TRBJ2-2; 8 positions match TRBD1. The CDR3 consists of 15 residues. V was clipped by 0 bases and J by 6 bases; unmatched bases: 3. From germline, CDR1 is SGHVS and CDR2 FNYEAQ. This CDR3 reads CASSLAIQGAGELFF. The CDR3 nucleotides are TGTGCCAGCAGCTTAGCGATACAGGGGGCCGGGGAGCTGTTTTTT.

The chain links TRBV20-1 to TRBJ2-3; TRBD2 agrees at 8 bases. V lost 3 bases, J lost 5 bases, and 4 bases stayed unmatched. CDR1 and CDR2 from the germline V gene are DFQATT and SNEGSKA (reference sequence). The CDR3 is 13 amino acids. Here the CDR3 reads CSASRLAGDTQYF. The CDR3 region has the DNA TGCAGTGCTAGCCGGCTAGCGGGAGATACGCAGTATTTT.

This clonotype was observed a few times. The V and J genes are TRBV15 and TRBJ2-1; 8 bases match TRBD2. This CDR3 contains 14 residues. Germline lookup yields CDR1 LNHNV and CDR2 YYDKDF (reference sequence). The V gene end was trimmed by 2 bases and the J gene end by 15 bases; junction bases not matched to a gene: 12. The CDR3 sequence is CATSRLPFSGIPFF. For the CDR3, the DNA is TGTGCCACCAGCAGACTACCCTTTAGCGGGATCCCGTTCTTC.

The chain uses TRBV12-3 or TRBV12-4 and TRBJ2-7; D perhaps matches TRBD2 (5 bases). V was shortened by 5 bases and J by 5 bases, with 7 bases between the two germline ends. This CDR3 contains 11 residues. The CDR3 reads CASSQLDEQYF. The CDR3 coding sequence is TGTGCCAGCAGTCAACTAGACGAGCAGTACTTC.

A few counts support this clonotype. V gene TRBV10-3 combines with J gene TRBJ2-3; D remains unclear. Looked up from germline, CDR1 is ENHRY and CDR2 is SYGVKD. V lost 0 bases and J lost 2, with 6 bases in between. The CDR3 is made up of 14 amino acids. The CDR3 loop reads CAISESKNTDTQYF. DNA for the CDR3: TGTGCCATCAGTGAGTCTAAGAACACAGATACGCAGTATTTT.

The rearrangement uses TRBV5-1 and TRBJ2-7, with D possibly matching TRBD2 (6 bases). The CDR3 sequence is 17 residues long. The germline gives CDR1 SGHRS, CDR2 YFSETQ. V was pared by 4 bases and J by 2 bases, with 22 bases between. CDR3 nucleotide sequence: TGCGCCAGCAGCCCGGGCGGGACCTACAAAGTCACCTACGAGCAGTACTTC. Its protein product is CASSPGGTYKVTYEQYF.

This clonotype was recorded a few times. The rearrangement joins TRBV20-1 to TRBJ2-5, with D perhaps matching TRBD1 (6 bases). The CDR3 runs 11 residues. Germline lookup yields CDR1 DFQATT and CDR2 SNEGSKA (reference sequence). Trimming removed 4 bases from V and 3 bases from J, with 6 bases in between. CDR3 DNA: TGCAGTGCTACAGGGGAAGAGACCCAGTACTTC. Amino acid sequence: CSATGEETQYF.

This clonotype appeared a few times. V gene TRBV27 combines with J gene TRBJ2-2; 9 bases map to TRBD2. CDR3 length: 16 amino acids. Germline trimming cut 0 bases from V and 7 bases from J; bases unmatched to any gene: 6. CDR1 is MNHEY, CDR2 SMNVEV, per germline (reference sequence). DNA for the CDR3: TGTGCCAGCAGTTTATCGGGCGGGAGGGCTGGCGGGGAGCTGTTTTTT. Its translation: CASSLSGGRAGGELFF.

The chain has TRBV6-1 and TRBJ2-3, with TRBD2 identical over 12 bases. After removal of 8 bases from V and 3 bases from J, the junction contained 6 bases not matched to a gene. The CDR3 length is 15 residues. The germline gives CDR1 MNHNS, CDR2 SASEGT. The CDR3 bases are TGTGCCAGCTTTTCCGGGACTAGCGGGACAGATACGCAGTATTTT. It encodes CASFSGTSGTDTQYF.

V gene TRBV28 combines with J gene TRBJ2-7, with D perhaps matching TRBD1 (5 bases). In germline, CDR1 is MDHEN, CDR2 SYDVKM. V dropped 8 bases and J dropped 7 bases, with 12 bases sitting between them. The CDR3 contains 11 residues. CDR3 in amino acids: CASGRTREQYF. CDR3 nucleotide sequence: TGTGCCAGCGGACGGACAAGGGAGCAGTACTTC. Full variable domain (missing parts from reference TRBV28 and TRBJ2-7): DVKVTQSSRYLVKRTGEKVFLECVQDMDHENMFWYRQDPGLGLRLIYFSYDVKMKEKGDIPEGYSVSREKKERFSLILESASTNQTSMYLCASGRTREQYFGPGTRLTVT.

This clonotype was seen only a few times. A junction end diverges from the germline sequence, so it may reflect a read error. The chain has TRBV7-7 and TRBJ2-3; D is possibly TRBD1 (5 bases). The CDR3 has 13 amino acids. Germline CDR1 is SSHAT and CDR2 is FNYEAQ (reference sequence). For the CDR3, the DNA is TGTGCTAGCAGCTTAAGAAGGGGAAATACGCAGTATTTT. Its translation: CASSLRRGNTQYF.

V and J are TRBV5-5 and TRBJ2-3, with D uncertain. Trimming pared 0 bases from V and 5 bases from J, leaving 10 bases between. CDR1 is SGHKS, CDR2 YYEKEE, per germline (reference sequence). This CDR3 comprises 14 residues. Here the CDR3 DNA reads TGTGCCAGCAGCTTGGGTGTGGGAAAAGATACGCAGTATTTT. This gives the protein CASSLGVGKDTQYF.

The genes are TRBV5-1 and TRBJ1-1; no firm D call. Trimming took 2 bases from V and 4 from J, leaving 9 bases between them. Germline CDR1 reads SGHRS; CDR2 reads YFSETQ. The CDR3 is 13 amino acids. This CDR3 is CASSFNLRTEAFF. The CDR3 DNA follows: TGCGCCAGCAGCTTTAATTTACGCACTGAAGCTTTCTTT.